Presented here are 21 T cell receptor beta chains from one specimen sequenced in a study of blood T cell repertoires in COVID-19. Libraries were prepared by immunoSEQ multiplex PCR; TCRdb keeps only in-frame clonotypes and omits some of them. The sample includes a few hundred thousand clones, 80% to 95% of them seen just once. Sequencing input: peripheral blood. The source is a person aged 18-35 years with COVID-19, enrolled during active disease.

V and J are TRBV28 and TRBJ1-5; no reliable D call. The CDR3 spans 12 residues. Trimming removed 2 bases at V and 7 bases at J, with 6 bases between. The germline gives CDR1 MDHEN, CDR2 SYDVKM. CDR3 in amino acids: CASSLANQPQHF. The CDR3, as DNA: TGTGCCAGCAGTTTAGCGAACCAGCCCCAGCATTTT.

The rearrangement joins TRBV4-1 to TRBJ2-7; D remains ambiguous. Trimming shortened V by 0 bases and J by 0 bases, and 12 bases separated the two germline ends. Germline V gives CDR1 MGHRA, CDR2 YSYEKL. This CDR3 has 16 residues. CDR3 in amino acids: CASSQERRNASYEQYF. The CDR3 DNA reads TGCGCCAGCAGCCAAGAAAGGCGGAACGCCTCCTACGAGCAGTACTTC.

The chain links TRBV2 to TRBJ2-1; D remains ambiguous. Germline lookup yields CDR1 SNHLY and CDR2 FYNNEI. The CDR3 sequence is 14 residues long. With 8 bases removed from V and 0 bases from J, the gap between germline ends came to 11 bases. The CDR3 DNA follows: TGTGCCAGCCTTGGAGAGAGCTCCTACAATGAGCAGTTCTTC. Its translation is CASLGESSYNEQFF.

The chain joins TRBV28 to TRBJ1-4; 8 bases are a match to TRBD1. The CDR3 runs 16 residues. V lost 5 bases to trimming and J lost 4 bases; unmatched junction nucleotides: 9. From germline, CDR1 is MDHEN and CDR2 SYDVKM. CDR3 coding DNA: TGTGCCAGCAGTCCCCAGGACAGGGTTGGTAATGAAAAACTGTTTTTT. Its translation: CASSPQDRVGNEKLFF. The entire variable domain, with the rest obtained from reference TRBV28 and TRBJ1-4, is as follows: DVKVTQSSRYLVKRTGEKVFLECVQDMDHENMFWYRQDPGLGLRLIYFSYDVKMKEKGDIPEGYSVSREKKERFSLILESASTNQTSMYLCASSPQDRVGNEKLFFGSGTQLSVL.

The V and J genes are TRBV25-1 and TRBJ1-1; no firm D call. V was cut by 10 bases and J by 0 bases, with 18 bases left in between. Germline V gives CDR1 MGHDK, CDR2 SYGVNS. This CDR3 has 15 amino acids. The CDR3: CATARETYMNTEAFF. DNA of the CDR3: TGTGCCACGGCGAGGGAGACTTACATGAACACTGAAGCTTTCTTT.

This chain links TRBV5-1 with TRBJ2-1; 12 nucleotides match TRBD2. This CDR3 has 16 amino acids. The germline V gene encodes CDR1 SGHRS and CDR2 YFSETQ. V lost 0 bases to trimming and J lost 9 bases; unmatched junction nucleotides: 7. CDR3 sequence: CASSLGLAGELGEQFF. The CDR3 region has the DNA TGCGCCAGCAGCTTGGGACTAGCGGGAGAGTTGGGTGAGCAGTTCTTC.

The gene calls are TRBV5-6 and TRBJ1-3; D gene unclear. Trimming removed 5 bases at V and 0 bases at J, with 12 bases between. This CDR3 is built from 15 residues. Germline V CDR1 and CDR2: SGHDT, YYEEEE. The CDR3 is CASRRRSGSGNTIYF. The CDR3 DNA reads TGTGCCAGCAGGAGGCGTTCGGGCTCTGGAAACACCATATATTTT.

The chain is built from TRBV6-1 and TRBJ2-1; 7 bases align to TRBD2. The CDR3 runs to 15 residues. The germline gives CDR1 MNHNS, CDR2 SASEGT. The V and J ends lost 2 bases and 8 bases, in that order; junction bases with no gene match: 9. CDR3 DNA: TGTGCCAGCAGTGAAACGGGGGAGGGCCCGTATGAGCAGTTCTTC. Amino acids: CASSETGEGPYEQFF.

In this sample, this clone turned up once. The V and J genes are TRBV12-3 or TRBV12-4 and TRBJ1-2; a weak D match, TRBD1 (5 bases). The V gene lost 5 bases and the J gene lost 8 bases, with 15 bases spanning the gap. The CDR3 has 13 residues. CDR3: CASSGTLGGGYTF. In DNA form, the CDR3 reads TGTGCCAGCAGTGGGACTCTCGGAGGGGGCTACACCTTC.

The CDR3 coding sequence is TGTGCCAGCAGTTTGTCAGGGGCCCAGAACACTGAAGCTTTCTTT. As protein: CASSLSGAQNTEAFF. The rearrangement joins TRBV28 to TRBJ1-1, with TRBD1 as a possible D gene (6 bases). Trimming stripped 3 bases from V and 1 base from J, with 12 bases between. Per germline, CDR1 MDHEN and CDR2 SYDVKM. CDR3 length: 15 residues.

The chain combines TRBV28 with TRBJ1-2; 7 nucleotides line up with TRBD1. This CDR3 has 15 residues. Germline V lookup: CDR1 MDHEN, CDR2 SYDVKM. J was trimmed by 9 bases and V by 5 bases; bases with no gene match: 15. The CDR3 region is CASSQPNVWGQSYTF. As DNA, the CDR3 is TGTGCCAGCAGTCAACCTAACGTCTGGGGACAGAGCTACACCTTC.

This clone showed up just a few times. The genes are TRBV2 and TRBJ1-2; D is unresolved. Trimming removed 0 bases from V and 5 bases from J, with 7 bases in between. Germline CDR1 SNHLY, CDR2 FYNNEI. The CDR3 is 13 amino acids. This CDR3 reads CASSEARGYGYTF. As DNA, the CDR3 is TGTGCCAGCAGTGAAGCGAGAGGATATGGCTACACCTTC. Based on the CDR3 plus reference TRBV2 and TRBJ1-2, the full variable domain is EPEVTQTPSHQVTQMGQEVILRCVPISNHLYFYWYRQILGQKVEFLVSFYNNEISEKSEIFDDQFSVERPDGSNFTLKIRSTKLEDSAMYFCASSEARGYGYTFGSGTRLTVV.

This sequence joins TRBV9 and TRBJ2-1, with a possible D match to TRBD1 (6 bases). The CDR3 has 15 amino acids. Per germline, CDR1 SGDLS and CDR2 YYNGEE. V shed 3 bases and J shed 0 bases, with 10 bases lying between them. The chain's CDR3 is CASSARDNSYNEQFF. The CDR3 nucleotides read TGTGCCAGCAGCGCCCGGGACAACTCCTACAATGAGCAGTTCTTC.

The rearrangement links TRBV5-1 to TRBJ1-6; a weak D match, TRBD1 (6 bases). With 4 bases removed from V and 8 bases from J, the gap between germline ends came to 10 bases. The CDR3 has 13 residues. Germline V gene data show CDR1 as SGHRS and CDR2 as YFSETQ. This CDR3 is CASSVTGYSPLHF. The CDR3 DNA is TGCGCCAGCAGCGTCACAGGGTATTCACCCCTCCACTTT.

CDR3 in DNA: TGTGCCAGCAGCCAAGAAGGAACAGGTTCCTACGAGCAGTACTTC. It specifies CASSQEGTGSYEQYF. This chain uses TRBV3-1 (or the pseudogene TRBV3-2) with TRBJ2-7, with a weak D call TRBD1 (5 bases). Per the germline V gene, CDR1 is LGHDT and CDR2 is YNNKEL (reference sequence). Trimming removed 0 bases at V and 1 base at J, with 10 bases between. The CDR3 extends over 15 amino acids.

The genes are TRBV10-3 and TRBJ2-2; D call uncertain. The V end lost 4 bases, the J end lost 8 bases, and 5 bases lay between the germline ends. The CDR3 spans 11 residues. The germline CDR1 and CDR2 sequences are ENHRY and SYGVKD. Here the CDR3 DNA reads TGTGCCATCAGTGGTTCTGGGGAGCTGTTTTTT. Its protein product is CAISGSGELFF.

The CDR3 loop is CASSSNPDTQYF. The CDR3 bases are TGCGCCAGCAGCTCTAATCCAGATACGCAGTATTTT. V usage is TRBV5-1 and J usage is TRBJ2-3; D gene uncertain. Trimming took 3 bases from V and 4 from J, leaving 6 bases between them. Germline V CDR1 and CDR2: SGHRS, YFSETQ. The CDR3 is made up of 12 amino acids.

The CDR3 DNA sequence: TGTGCCAGCAGCTTAACTAGCGGGCGAGAGACCCAGTACTTC. Translated, it gives CASSLTSGRETQYF. This chain connects TRBV6-5 to TRBJ2-5; TRBD2 aligns across 9 bases. The germline CDR1 and CDR2 sequences are MNHEY and SVGAGI. CDR3 length equals 14 residues. The junction had 6 bases not matched to a gene; V was cut back by 6 bases and J by 4 bases.

The V and J genes are TRBV4-1 and TRBJ1-2; D possibly corresponds to TRBD1 (5 bases). The CDR3 spans 15 residues. Trimming took off 1 base at V and 0 bases at J, with 9 bases between the two ends. CDR1 MGHRA and CDR2 YSYEKL come from the germline V gene. In DNA form, the CDR3 reads TGCGCCAGCAGCCAAGGGGGGGGTGCTAACTATGGCTACACCTTC. Its protein product is CASSQGGGANYGYTF.

The rearrangement joins TRBV6-5 to TRBJ2-1; weak D call: TRBD2 (6 bases). The V end lost 6 bases, the J end lost 6 bases, and 6 bases lay between the germline ends. The germline gives CDR1 MNHEY, CDR2 SVGAGI. This CDR3 is 11 amino acids long. CDR3 bases: TGTGCCAGCAGCGGGAGCAATGAGCAGTTCTTC. Translating gives CASSGSNEQFF.

The rearrangement uses TRBV18 and TRBJ2-5; D is perhaps TRBD1 (5 bases). The length of the CDR3 is 15 residues. Germline CDR1 is KGHSH and CDR2 is LQKENI. V lost 3 bases, J lost 1 base, and 12 bases lay in between. This CDR3 reads CASSPGQGLQETQYF. CDR3 DNA sequence: TGTGCCAGCTCACCTGGGCAGGGTCTCCAAGAGACCCAGTACTTC.